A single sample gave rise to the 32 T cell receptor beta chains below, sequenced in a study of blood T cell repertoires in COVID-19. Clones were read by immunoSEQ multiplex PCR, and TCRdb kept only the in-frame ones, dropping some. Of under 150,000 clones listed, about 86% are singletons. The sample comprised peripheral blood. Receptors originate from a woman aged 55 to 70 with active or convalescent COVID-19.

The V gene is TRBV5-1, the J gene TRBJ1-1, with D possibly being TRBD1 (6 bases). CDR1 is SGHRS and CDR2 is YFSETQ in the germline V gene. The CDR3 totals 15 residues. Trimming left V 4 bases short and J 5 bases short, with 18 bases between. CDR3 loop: CASSPGTFLGTEAFF. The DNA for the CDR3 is TGCGCCAGCAGCCCCGGGACATTTCTTGGGACTGAAGCTTTCTTT. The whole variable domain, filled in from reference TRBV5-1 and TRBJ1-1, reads KAGVTQTPRYLIKTRGQQVTLSCSPISGHRSVSWYQQTPGQGLQFLFEYFSETQRNKGNFPGRFSGRQFSNSRSEMNVSTLELGDSALYLCASSPGTFLGTEAFFGQGTRLTVV.

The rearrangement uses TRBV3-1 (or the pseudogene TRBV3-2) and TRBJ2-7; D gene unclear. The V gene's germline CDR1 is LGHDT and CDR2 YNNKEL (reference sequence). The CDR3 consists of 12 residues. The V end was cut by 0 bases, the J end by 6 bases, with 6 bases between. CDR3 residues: CASSQDPVEQYF. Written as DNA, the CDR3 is TGTGCCAGCAGCCAAGACCCGGTCGAGCAGTACTTC.

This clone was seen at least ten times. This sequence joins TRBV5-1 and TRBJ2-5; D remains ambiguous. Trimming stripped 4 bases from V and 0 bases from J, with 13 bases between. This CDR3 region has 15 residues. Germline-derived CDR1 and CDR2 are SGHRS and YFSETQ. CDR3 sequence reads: CASSPSKMYQETQYF. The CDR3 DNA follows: TGCGCCAGCAGCCCGTCTAAGATGTACCAAGAGACCCAGTACTTC.

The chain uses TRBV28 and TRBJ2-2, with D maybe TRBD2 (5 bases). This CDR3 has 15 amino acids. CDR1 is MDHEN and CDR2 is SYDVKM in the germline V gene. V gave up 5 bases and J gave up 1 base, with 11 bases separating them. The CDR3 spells CASSKPSGNTGELFF. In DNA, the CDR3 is TGTGCCAGCAGTAAACCGAGCGGGAACACCGGGGAGCTGTTTTTT.

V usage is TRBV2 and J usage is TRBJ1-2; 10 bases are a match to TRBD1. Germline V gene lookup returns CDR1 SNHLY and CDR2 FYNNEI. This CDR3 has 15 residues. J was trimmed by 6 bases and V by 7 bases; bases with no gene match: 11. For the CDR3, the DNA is TGTGCCAGCACAGGGCCGGGACAGGGGACGGATGGCTACACCTTC. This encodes CASTGPGQGTDGYTF.

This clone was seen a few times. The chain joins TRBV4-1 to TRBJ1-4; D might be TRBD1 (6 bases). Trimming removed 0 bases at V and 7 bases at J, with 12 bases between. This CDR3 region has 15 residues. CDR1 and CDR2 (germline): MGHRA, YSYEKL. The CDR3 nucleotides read TGCGCCAGCAGCCAAGATGGGTCCAGGGGTGAAAAACTGTTTTTT. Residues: CASSQDGSRGEKLFF.

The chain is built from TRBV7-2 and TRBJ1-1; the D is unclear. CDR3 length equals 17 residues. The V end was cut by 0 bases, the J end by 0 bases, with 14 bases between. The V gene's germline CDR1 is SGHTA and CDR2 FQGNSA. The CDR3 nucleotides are TGTGCCAGCAGCTTAGCGTTGGAGAGGCAACTGAACACTGAAGCTTTCTTT. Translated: CASSLALERQLNTEAFF.

CDR3 amino acids: CASSEVGGFNEQFF. For the CDR3, the DNA is TGTGCCAGTTCTGAAGTGGGGGGATTCAATGAGCAGTTCTTC. This chain links TRBV7-9 with TRBJ2-1; D perhaps matches TRBD2 (6 bases). The CDR3 totals 14 residues. In germline, CDR1 is SEHNR, CDR2 FQNEAQ (reference sequence). V lost 9 bases, J lost 6 bases, and 18 bases lay in between.

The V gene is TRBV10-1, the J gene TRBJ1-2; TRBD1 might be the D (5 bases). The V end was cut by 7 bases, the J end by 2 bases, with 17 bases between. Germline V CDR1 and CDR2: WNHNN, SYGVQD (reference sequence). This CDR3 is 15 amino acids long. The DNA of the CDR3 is TGCGCCAGCAAAAAGAAGACAGATGCAAACTATGGCTACACCTTC. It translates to CASKKKTDANYGYTF.

CDR3 in DNA: TGTGCCAGCAGTTCTGCCGGGACAGGGAATCTTCGTGGCTACACCTTC. Protein product: CASSSAGTGNLRGYTF. The chain has TRBV27 and TRBJ1-2, with TRBD1 matching 9 bases. V was clipped by 4 bases and J by 7 bases; unmatched bases: 13. Germline lookup yields CDR1 MNHEY and CDR2 SMNVEV (reference sequence). The CDR3 sequence is 16 residues long.

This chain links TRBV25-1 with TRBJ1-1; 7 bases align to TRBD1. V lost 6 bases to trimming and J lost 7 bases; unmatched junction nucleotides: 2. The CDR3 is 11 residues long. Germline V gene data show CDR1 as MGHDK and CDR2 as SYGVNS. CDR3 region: CASRQGLEAFF. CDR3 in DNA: TGTGCCAGCAGACAGGGGCTTGAAGCTTTCTTT. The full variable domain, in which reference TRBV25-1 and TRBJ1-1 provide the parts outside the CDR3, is EADIYQTPRYLVIGTGKKITLECSQTMGHDKMYWYQQDPGMELHLIHYSYGVNSTEKGDLSSESTVSRIRTEHFPLTLESARPSHTSQYLCASRQGLEAFFGQGTRLTVV.

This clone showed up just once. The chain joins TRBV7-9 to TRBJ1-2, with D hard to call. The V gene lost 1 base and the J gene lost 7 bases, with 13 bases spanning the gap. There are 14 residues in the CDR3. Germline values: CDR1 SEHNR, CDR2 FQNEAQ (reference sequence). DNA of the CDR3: TGTGCCAGCAGCTTAGAGGCGGGAAGGGCTGGCTACACCTTC. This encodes CASSLEAGRAGYTF. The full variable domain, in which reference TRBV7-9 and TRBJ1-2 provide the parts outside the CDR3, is DTGVSQNPRHKITKRGQNVTFRCDPISEHNRLYWYRQTLGQGPEFLTYFQNEAQLEKSRLLSDRFSAERPKGSFSTLEIQRTEQGDSAMYLCASSLEAGRAGYTFGSGTRLTVV.

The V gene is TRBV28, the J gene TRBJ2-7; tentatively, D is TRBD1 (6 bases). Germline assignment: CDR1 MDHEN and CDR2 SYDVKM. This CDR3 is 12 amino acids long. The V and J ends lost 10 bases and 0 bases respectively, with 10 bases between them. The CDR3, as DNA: TGTGCCACCACAGGGAACTCCTACGAGCAGTACTTC. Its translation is CATTGNSYEQYF.

In nucleotides, the CDR3 is TGTGCCATCAGTGCTAGCGGGGGGGCCGGGGAGCTGTTTTTT. Encoded protein: CAISASGGAGELFF. V and J are TRBV10-3 and TRBJ2-2, with 12 bases aligning to TRBD2. Germline V gene sequence: CDR1 ENHRY, CDR2 SYGVKD. Unmatched junction bases numbered 0, after V lost 4 bases and J lost 6 bases. The CDR3 spans 14 residues.

CDR3 nucleotide sequence: TGTGCCAGCAGCTTCGGACAGGGGAGTTCACCCCTCCACTTT. Amino acid sequence: CASSFGQGSSPLHF. This chain uses TRBV9 with TRBJ1-6, with 9 nucleotides matching TRBD1. Looked up from germline, CDR1 is SGDLS and CDR2 is YYNGEE. This CDR3 is built from 14 residues. The junction had 5 bases not matched to a gene; V was cut back by 4 bases and J by 9 bases.

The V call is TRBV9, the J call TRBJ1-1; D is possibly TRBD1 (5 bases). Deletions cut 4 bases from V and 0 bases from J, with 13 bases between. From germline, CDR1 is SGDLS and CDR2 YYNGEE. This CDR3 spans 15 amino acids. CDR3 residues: CASSRRQILNTEAFF. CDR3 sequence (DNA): TGTGCCAGCAGCAGGCGACAGATATTGAACACTGAAGCTTTCTTT.

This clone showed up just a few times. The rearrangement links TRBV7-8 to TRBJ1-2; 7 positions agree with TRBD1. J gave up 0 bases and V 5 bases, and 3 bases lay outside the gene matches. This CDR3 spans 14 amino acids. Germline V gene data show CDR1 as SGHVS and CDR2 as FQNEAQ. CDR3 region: CASSPDRANYGYTF. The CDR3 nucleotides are TGTGCCAGCAGCCCCGACAGGGCTAACTATGGCTACACCTTC.

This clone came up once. In DNA, the CDR3 is TGTGCCAGCAGCACCAGCGGGATCTGGGGGGCCCAGTACTTC. This translates into CASSTSGIWGAQYF. The J gene is TRBJ2-5, the V gene TRBV6-5, with 7 bases lining up with TRBD2. Germline V gene data show CDR1 as MNHEY and CDR2 as SVGAGI. The CDR3 sequence is 14 residues long. Losses at the gene ends were 6 bases for V and 9 bases for J; bases not matched to a gene: 13.

CDR3 residues: CASSLAQFASYNEQFF. The CDR3 DNA reads TGTGCCAGCAGTTTAGCACAGTTTGCTTCCTACAATGAGCAGTTCTTC. V usage is TRBV28 and J usage is TRBJ2-1, with D hard to call. Between the trimmed V and J ends, which lost 2 bases and 1 base, there was a span of 12 bases. Germline V gene sequence: CDR1 MDHEN, CDR2 SYDVKM. CDR3 length: 16 amino acids.

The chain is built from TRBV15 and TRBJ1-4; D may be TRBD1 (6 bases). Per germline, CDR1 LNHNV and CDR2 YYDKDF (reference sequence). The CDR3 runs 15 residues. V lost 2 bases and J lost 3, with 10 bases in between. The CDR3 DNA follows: TGTGCCACCAGCAGATCAGGGGCGGCTAATGAAAAACTGTTTTTT. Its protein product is CATSRSGAANEKLFF.

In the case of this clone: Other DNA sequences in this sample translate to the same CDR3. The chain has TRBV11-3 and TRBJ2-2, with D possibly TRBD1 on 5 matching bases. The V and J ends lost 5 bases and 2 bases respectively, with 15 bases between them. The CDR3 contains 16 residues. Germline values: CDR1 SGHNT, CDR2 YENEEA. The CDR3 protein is CASSPRSGKNTGELFF. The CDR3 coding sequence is TGTGCCAGCAGCCCACGATCAGGGAAAAACACCGGGGAGCTGTTTTTT.

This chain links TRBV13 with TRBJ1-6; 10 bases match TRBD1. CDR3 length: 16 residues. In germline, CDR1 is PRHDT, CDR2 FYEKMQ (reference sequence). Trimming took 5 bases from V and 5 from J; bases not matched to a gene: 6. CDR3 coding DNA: TGTGCCAGCAGCGACCGGGACAGGGGACATAATTCACCCCTCCACTTT. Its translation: CASSDRDRGHNSPLHF.

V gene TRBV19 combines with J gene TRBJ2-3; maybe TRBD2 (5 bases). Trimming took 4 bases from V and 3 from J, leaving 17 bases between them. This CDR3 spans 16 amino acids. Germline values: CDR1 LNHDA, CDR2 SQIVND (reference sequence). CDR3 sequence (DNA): TGTGCCAGTAGTAGGCGCACGGGTCCGGGAACAGATACGCAGTATTTT. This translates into CASSRRTGPGTDTQYF. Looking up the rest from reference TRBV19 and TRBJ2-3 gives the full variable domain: DGGITQSPKYLFRKEGQNVTLSCEQNLNHDAMYWYRQDPGQGLRLIYYSQIVNDFQKGDIAEGYSVSREKKESFPLTVTSAQKNPTAFYLCASSRRTGPGTDTQYFGPGTRLTVL.

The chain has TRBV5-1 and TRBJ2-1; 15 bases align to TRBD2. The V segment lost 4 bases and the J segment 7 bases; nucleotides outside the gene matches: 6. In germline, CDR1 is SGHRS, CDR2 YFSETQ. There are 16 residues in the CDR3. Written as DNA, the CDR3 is TGCGCCAGCAGCGGCGGGACTAGCGGGGGGAGGAATGAGCAGTTCTTC. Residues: CASSGGTSGGRNEQFF.

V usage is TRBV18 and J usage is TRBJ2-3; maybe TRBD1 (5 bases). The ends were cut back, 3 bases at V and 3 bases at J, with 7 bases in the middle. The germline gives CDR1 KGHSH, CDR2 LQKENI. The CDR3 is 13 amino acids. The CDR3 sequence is CASSPGPTDTQYF. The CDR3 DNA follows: TGTGCCAGCTCACCGGGGCCGACAGATACGCAGTATTTT.

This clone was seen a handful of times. The chain's CDR3 is CSVAKGTGRNYGYTF. The CDR3 DNA reads as TGCAGCGTTGCTAAGGGGACAGGCCGTAACTATGGCTACACCTTC. The chain has TRBV29-1 and TRBJ1-2; 8 bases align to TRBD1. The V segment lost 4 bases and the J segment 1 base; nucleotides outside the gene matches: 8. Germline CDR1 SQVTM, CDR2 ANQGSEA. This CDR3 has 15 residues.

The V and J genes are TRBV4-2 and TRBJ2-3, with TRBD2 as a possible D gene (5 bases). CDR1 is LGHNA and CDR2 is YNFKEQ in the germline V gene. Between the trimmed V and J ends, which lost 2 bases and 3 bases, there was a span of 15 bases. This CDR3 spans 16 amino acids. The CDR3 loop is CASSQNYGIVTDTQYF. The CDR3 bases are TGTGCCAGCAGCCAAAATTACGGGATCGTGACAGATACGCAGTATTTT.

CDR3 sequence: CATSKSGTGGLSYEQYF. The CDR3 DNA sequence: TGTGCCACCAGCAAATCCGGGACAGGGGGTCTCTCCTACGAGCAGTACTTC. The gene calls are TRBV15 and TRBJ2-7; 11 bases align to TRBD1. Germline V gene sequence: CDR1 LNHNV, CDR2 YYDKDF (reference sequence). The CDR3 runs 17 residues. V lost 4 bases, J lost 0 bases, and 8 bases stayed unmatched.

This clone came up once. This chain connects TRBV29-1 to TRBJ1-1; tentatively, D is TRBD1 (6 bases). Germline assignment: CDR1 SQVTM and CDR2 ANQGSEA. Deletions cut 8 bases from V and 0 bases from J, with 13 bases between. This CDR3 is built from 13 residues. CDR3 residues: CSFTDSLNTEAFF. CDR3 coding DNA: TGCAGCTTCACGGACAGCCTGAACACTGAAGCTTTCTTT.

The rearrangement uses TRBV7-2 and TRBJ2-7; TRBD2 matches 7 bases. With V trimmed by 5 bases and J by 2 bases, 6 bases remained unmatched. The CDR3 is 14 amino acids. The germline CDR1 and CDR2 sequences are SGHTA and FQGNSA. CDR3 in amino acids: CASSQGREAYEQYF. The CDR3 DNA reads TGTGCCAGCAGCCAAGGGAGGGAGGCCTACGAGCAGTACTTC.

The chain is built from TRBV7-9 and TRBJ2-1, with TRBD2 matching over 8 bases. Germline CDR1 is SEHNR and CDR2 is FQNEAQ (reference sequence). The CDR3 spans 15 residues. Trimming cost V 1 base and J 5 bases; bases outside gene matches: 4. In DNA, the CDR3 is TGTGCCAGCAGCTTAGGGACTAGCCCTAACAATGAGCAGTTCTTC. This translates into CASSLGTSPNNEQFF.

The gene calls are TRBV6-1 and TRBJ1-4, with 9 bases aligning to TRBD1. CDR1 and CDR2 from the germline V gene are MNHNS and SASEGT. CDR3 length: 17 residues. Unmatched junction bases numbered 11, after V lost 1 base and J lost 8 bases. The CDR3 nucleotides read TGTGCCAGCAGTGAAGGACCTTCCGGGACAGGGCGCGAAAAACTGTTTTTT. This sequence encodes CASSEGPSGTGREKLFF.